A selection of T cell receptor beta chains follows, all from one sample in a study of blood T cells in healthy people across ages. TCRdb called the 5' RACE reads again in MiXCR, with one record for every CDR3 protein. The data hold 1.5 million to 1.9 million distinct CDR3 sequences, with around 40% observed a single time. Sequencing was carried out using blood. Receptors originate from a woman aged 18-29 years in good health. The CDR3 runs from the conserved cysteine through the conserved F or W. The D gene is left open where the match is weak. Size is omitted from some rows. Given values are once, few, many or a class for expanded clones.

cdr3_aa: CSAKDRGDQPQHF; cdr3_nt: TGCAGTGCCAAGGACAGGGGGGATCAGCCCCAGCATTTT; j_call: TRBJ1-5; cdr3_length: 13; v_call: TRBV20-1; d_call: TRBD1; clone_size: NA
cdr3_aa: CASSSRALGGHEQFF; cdr3_nt: TGTGCCAGCAGCTCCCGGGCTCTCGGAGGCCATGAGCAGTTCTTC; j_call: TRBJ2-1; cdr3_length: 15; v_call: TRBV7-8; d_call: NA; clone_size: NA
cdr3_aa: CATQGFTYEQYF; cdr3_nt: TGTGCCACCCAGGGGTTCACCTACGAGCAGTACTTC; j_call: TRBJ2-7; cdr3_length: 12; v_call: TRBV10-3; d_call: NA; clone_size: once
cdr3_aa: CASSQDPLISEAFF; cdr3_nt: TGCGCCAGCAGCCAAGATCCCTTAATTTCTGAAGCTTTCTTT; j_call: TRBJ1-1; cdr3_length: 14; v_call: TRBV4-1; d_call: NA; clone_size: NA
cdr3_aa: CASSEWGAAGYEQYF; cdr3_nt: TGTGCCAGCAGTGAGTGGGGCGCGGCAGGCTACGAGCAGTACTTC; j_call: TRBJ2-7; cdr3_length: 15; v_call: TRBV2; d_call: NA; clone_size: NA
cdr3_aa: CASSQEFPAGEYTQYF; cdr3_nt: TGCGCCAGCAGCCAAGAGTTTCCAGCGGGAGAATATACGCAGTATTTT; j_call: TRBJ2-3; cdr3_length: 16; v_call: TRBV4-3; d_call: TRBD2; clone_size: NA
cdr3_aa: CASSYSRTLSSYEQYF; cdr3_nt: TGTGCCAGCAGTTACTCGAGGACTCTGAGCTCCTACGAGCAGTACTTC; j_call: TRBJ2-7; cdr3_length: 16; v_call: TRBV6-5; d_call: NA; clone_size: few
cdr3_aa: CASSQGQGMLSEQYF; cdr3_nt: TGTGCCAGCAGCCAGGGGCAGGGGATGTTGAGCGAGCAGTACTTC; j_call: TRBJ2-7; cdr3_length: 15; v_call: TRBV27; d_call: NA; clone_size: NA
cdr3_aa: CSASEFQGDQPQHF; cdr3_nt: TGCAGTGCTAGCGAATTTCAGGGAGATCAGCCCCAGCATTTT; j_call: TRBJ1-5; cdr3_length: 14; v_call: TRBV20-1; d_call: NA; clone_size: few
cdr3_aa: CASSQVYGGDNEQYF; cdr3_nt: TGCGCCAGCAGCCAGGTTTACGGCGGAGACAATGAGCAGTACTTC; j_call: TRBJ2-5; cdr3_length: 15; v_call: TRBV4-1; d_call: NA; clone_size: NA
cdr3_aa: CASTPLPGNTGELFF; cdr3_nt: TGTGCCAGCACCCCCCTCCCAGGGAACACCGGGGAGCTGTTTTTT; j_call: TRBJ2-2; cdr3_length: 15; v_call: TRBV11-2; d_call: NA; clone_size: few
cdr3_aa: CSAGEGGSYGYTF; cdr3_nt: TGCAGTGCTGGTGAGGGCGGCAGCTATGGCTACACCTTC; j_call: TRBJ1-2; cdr3_length: 13; v_call: TRBV20-1; d_call: NA; clone_size: NA
cdr3_aa: CASSQRTPRDTEAFF; cdr3_nt: TGTGCCAGCAGCCAACGAACCCCCCGGGACACTGAAGCTTTCTTT; j_call: TRBJ1-1; cdr3_length: 15; v_call: TRBV3-1; d_call: NA; clone_size: few
cdr3_aa: CAISEFASNTEAFF; cdr3_nt: TGTGCCATCAGTGAGTTCGCATCGAACACTGAAGCTTTCTTT; j_call: TRBJ1-1; cdr3_length: 14; v_call: TRBV10-3; d_call: NA; clone_size: NA
cdr3_aa: CASSQELVASGVNEQFF; cdr3_nt: TGCGCCAGCAGCCAGGAGCTAGTGGCTAGCGGCGTCAATGAGCAGTTCTTC; j_call: TRBJ2-1; cdr3_length: 17; v_call: TRBV4-3; d_call: TRBD2; clone_size: many
cdr3_aa: CASNEQGPNYEQYF; cdr3_nt: TGCGCCAGCAACGAACAGGGGCCTAACTACGAGCAGTACTTC; j_call: TRBJ2-7; cdr3_length: 14; v_call: TRBV5-1; d_call: TRBD1; clone_size: NA
cdr3_aa: CTRRATYNEQFF; cdr3_nt: TGCACGAGGCGGGCGACATACAATGAGCAGTTCTTC; j_call: TRBJ2-1; cdr3_length: 12; v_call: TRBV29-1; d_call: NA; clone_size: NA
cdr3_aa: CAIREAEDGDTQYF; cdr3_nt: TGTGCCATCAGGGAAGCGGAGGACGGGGATACGCAGTATTTT; j_call: TRBJ2-3; cdr3_length: 14; v_call: TRBV10-3; d_call: NA; clone_size: few
cdr3_aa: CASSFRASGGETQYF; cdr3_nt: TGCGCCAGCAGCTTCCGCGCTAGCGGGGGGGAGACCCAGTACTTC; j_call: TRBJ2-5; cdr3_length: 15; v_call: TRBV5-1; d_call: TRBD2; clone_size: NA
cdr3_aa: CASSQGRGLNTQYF; cdr3_nt: TGCGCCAGCAGCCAAGGCAGGGGGCTTAATACGCAGTATTTT; j_call: TRBJ2-3; cdr3_length: 14; v_call: TRBV4-1; d_call: TRBD1; clone_size: few
cdr3_aa: CASKAGRNNEQFF; cdr3_nt: TGTGCCAGCAAGGCAGGGCGCAACAATGAGCAGTTCTTC; j_call: TRBJ2-1; cdr3_length: 13; v_call: TRBV5-4; d_call: NA; clone_size: NA
cdr3_aa: CSAPRSTAGQETQYF; cdr3_nt: TGCAGTGCCCCCAGATCTACAGCGGGACAAGAGACCCAGTACTTC; j_call: TRBJ2-5; cdr3_length: 15; v_call: TRBV20-1; d_call: TRBD2; clone_size: NA
cdr3_aa: CASSVRDGEETQYF; cdr3_nt: TGTGCCAGCAGCGTGCGGGACGGAGAAGAGACCCAGTACTTC; j_call: TRBJ2-5; cdr3_length: 14; v_call: TRBV9; d_call: NA; clone_size: NA
cdr3_aa: CASSPPRRGRNKDEQFF; cdr3_nt: TGTGCCAGCAGCCCCCCCCGGCGGGGGAGGAATAAGGATGAGCAGTTCTTC; j_call: TRBJ2-1; cdr3_length: 17; v_call: TRBV7-8; d_call: TRBD2; clone_size: NA
cdr3_aa: CASSQDHGLASHTEAFF; cdr3_nt: TGCGCCAGCAGCCAAGATCACGGTCTTGCTTCCCACACTGAAGCTTTCTTT; j_call: TRBJ1-1; cdr3_length: 17; v_call: TRBV4-3; d_call: NA; clone_size: few
cdr3_aa: CASSQDLVSNTEAFF; cdr3_nt: TGTGCCAGCAGCCAAGATTTGGTATCGAACACTGAAGCTTTCTTT; j_call: TRBJ1-1; cdr3_length: 15; v_call: TRBV14; d_call: NA; clone_size: NA
cdr3_aa: CASSPHRGDTQYF; cdr3_nt: TGTGCCAGCAGCCCCCACCGGGGAGATACGCAGTATTTT; j_call: TRBJ2-3; cdr3_length: 13; v_call: TRBV7-2; d_call: NA; clone_size: many
cdr3_aa: CASSPPGGPEAFF; cdr3_nt: TGTGCCAGCAGCCCCCCGGGAGGCCCTGAAGCTTTCTTT; j_call: TRBJ1-1; cdr3_length: 13; v_call: TRBV13; d_call: NA; clone_size: NA
cdr3_aa: CASSLGALMNTEAFF; cdr3_nt: TGTGCCAGCAGTTTAGGTGCACTCATGAACACTGAAGCTTTCTTT; j_call: TRBJ1-1; cdr3_length: 15; v_call: TRBV12-3/TRBV12-4; d_call: NA; clone_size: NA
cdr3_aa: CAISPDRDNSPLHF; cdr3_nt: TGTGCCATCAGCCCGGACAGAGATAATTCACCCCTCCACTTT; j_call: TRBJ1-6; cdr3_length: 14; v_call: TRBV10-3; d_call: NA; clone_size: NA
cdr3_aa: CATSRGQGGEQYF; cdr3_nt: TGTGCCACCAGCAGAGGACAGGGGGGGGAGCAGTACTTC; j_call: TRBJ2-5; cdr3_length: 13; v_call: TRBV15; d_call: TRBD1; clone_size: NA
cdr3_aa: CASSAGGGIYGYTF; cdr3_nt: TGTGCCAGCAGCGCCGGCGGGGGTATATATGGCTACACCTTC; j_call: TRBJ1-2; cdr3_length: 14; v_call: TRBV6-5; d_call: NA; clone_size: once
cdr3_aa: CASSPRAGDQETQYF; cdr3_nt: TGTGCCAGCAGCCCTCGAGCGGGGGACCAAGAGACCCAGTACTTC; j_call: TRBJ2-5; cdr3_length: 15; v_call: TRBV12-3/TRBV12-4; d_call: TRBD2; clone_size: NA
cdr3_aa: CASSQGAGLGSYEQYF; cdr3_nt: TGCGCCAGCAGCCAAGGGGCCGGCCTTGGAAGCTACGAGCAGTACTTC; j_call: TRBJ2-7; cdr3_length: 16; v_call: TRBV4-3; d_call: NA; clone_size: NA
cdr3_aa: CAIGQGFSPLHF; cdr3_nt: TGTGCCATAGGACAGGGGTTTTCACCCCTCCACTTT; j_call: TRBJ1-6; cdr3_length: 12; v_call: TRBV6-1; d_call: TRBD1; clone_size: NA
cdr3_aa: CAISESEQATYEQYF; cdr3_nt: TGTGCCATCAGTGAGTCTGAGCAGGCAACCTACGAGCAGTACTTC; j_call: TRBJ2-7; cdr3_length: 15; v_call: TRBV10-3; d_call: NA; clone_size: NA